This T cell receptor (beta chain) stems from a study of T-cell reconstitution after alpha-beta-depleted transplantation in children. Study-level findings and limits: T-cell counts and diversity were attributed mostly to newly produced T cells one year after transplant. Diversity of TCRbeta at day 60 was high in some patients, arising from surviving recipient T cells and thymic progenitors. Several hundred rapidly expanded clones from non-depleted graft cells reportedly supplied alpha-beta T cells about two months post-transplant.

V was pared by 6 bases and J by 4 bases, with 6 bases of the junction left unmatched. The length of the CDR3 is 15 residues. The germline V gene has CDR1 SNHLY and CDR2 FYNNEI. Unique molecular identifiers were used in preparing the TCRbeta library. TCRdb used MiXCR to reprocess the PCR reads, holding one entry per CDR3 protein. The sample lists more than 100,000 distinct CDR3 sequences, 20% to 25% occurring once. This clonotype was counted at least ten times. Antigen: not known. The J gene is TRBJ2-1, the V gene TRBV2, with TRBD2 matching 10 bases. The origin of this receptor is a male patient between 2 and 10 years old who had a stem cell transplant for chronic granulomatous disease, so the T cells may come from the graft donor. The source was PBMCs, mostly from graft donor cells, collected 180 days after TCRalphabeta/CD19-depleted stem cell transplant. The CDR3 sequence is CASRRGLASYNEQFF. The CDR3 nucleotides are TGTGCCAGCAGGAGGGGACTAGCGAGTTACAATGAGCAGTTCTTC.